This TCR beta chain was observed in a study of blood T cells in healthy people across ages. The study's findings and limits: PBMCs were not sorted, which prevented a conclusive comparison of naive versus antigen-experienced cells.

This clonotype occurred a few times. No antigen is known for it. A second about 7 to 12 cycle PCR used barcoded and J-beta primers. A single record per CDR3 protein comes from TCRdb applying MiXCR to the 5' RACE reads. The sample gives about 1.4 million distinct CDR3 sequences, approximately 59% of which show up once; roughly 6.3% is in the top ten. Each of the donors had around 10 milliliters of peripheral blood drawn into EDTA-treated Vacutainer tubes. The CDR3 sequence is 15 residues long. CDR1 is MGHRA and CDR2 is YSYEKL in the germline V gene. The V gene is TRBV4-1, the J gene TRBJ2-5; TRBD1 matches 7 bases. The J call is in doubt because the DNA end fits TRBJ2-7 better. The sequencing sample was made of blood. This sequence originates from a man younger than 30 in good health. The CDR3 here is CASSPPNRQGGEQYF. The DNA for the CDR3 is TGCGCCAGCAGCCCACCCAACCGACAGGGCGGCGAGCAGTACTTC.